The 26 T cell receptor beta chains below were found in one sample sequenced in a study of neurological immune-mediated disorders. Using its own MiXCR run on the 5' RACE reads, TCRdb lists one record per CDR3 protein. The table has about 38,000 distinct CDR3 sequences, around 5% seen once. Material for sequencing was CD4+ T cells from blood. The receptors come from a man between 18 and 29 years old in good health.

This clonotype counts as medium-sized. This rearrangement joins TRBV9 to TRBJ1-3, with 7 bases identical to TRBD1. The CDR3 is made up of 13 amino acids. Germline V lookup: CDR1 SGDLS, CDR2 YYNGEE. J was trimmed by 4 bases and V by 4 bases; bases with no gene match: 2. The CDR3 loop is CASSQGGGNTIYF. CDR3 nucleotides: TGTGCCAGCAGCCAGGGGGGAGGAAACACCATATATTTT.

The table lists this clonotype with many counts. The chain is built from TRBV7-2 and TRBJ2-3; the match to TRBD2 covers 8 bases. The trim removed 2 bases at V and 6 bases at J, leaving 13 bases unmatched. CDR3 length equals 17 residues. Germline V gene sequence: CDR1 SGHTA, CDR2 FQGNSA. CDR3 DNA sequence: TGTGCCAGCAGCTTACAGTTGGCGGGGGGCGCGACCGATACGCAGTATTTT. Translating it yields CASSLQLAGGATDTQYF.

The table lists this clonotype with many counts. The V call is TRBV9, the J call TRBJ2-2; 9 nucleotides line up with TRBD1. CDR1 is SGDLS, CDR2 YYNGEE, per germline. V shed 4 bases and J 6 bases; nucleotides not matched to a gene: 7. This CDR3 region has 15 residues. CDR3 sequence (DNA): TGTGCCAGCAGCCCTCGGACAGGGGTGGCCGGGGAGCTGTTTTTT. Its protein is CASSPRTGVAGELFF. Using reference TRBV9 and TRBJ2-2 for the parts outside the CDR3, the full variable domain is DSGVTQTPKHLITATGQRVTLRCSPRSGDLSVYWYQQSLDQGLQFLIQYYNGEERAKGNILERFSAQQFPDLHSELNLSSLELGDSALYFCASSPRTGVAGELFFGEGSRLTVL.

This clonotype was observed many times. The CDR3 nucleotides are TGTGCCAGCAGTTACTTTGAGGGAGGCACCATATATTTT. This encodes CASSYFEGGTIYF. The chain recombines TRBV6-5 with TRBJ1-3; D gene uncertain. Trimming removed 1 base at V and 9 bases at J, with 10 bases between. CDR1 is MNHEY, CDR2 SVGAGI, per germline. This CDR3 has 13 residues.

The V call is TRBV19, the J call TRBJ1-1; TRBD1 aligns across 9 bases. Germline trimming cut 4 bases from V and 0 bases from J; bases unmatched to any gene: 9. Germline V gene data show CDR1 as LNHDA and CDR2 as SQIVND (reference sequence). The CDR3 extends over 17 amino acids. In DNA form, the CDR3 reads TGTGCCAGTAGTAAACAGGGGGCCGGCGACATGAACACTGAAGCTTTCTTT. This translates into CASSKQGAGDMNTEAFF.

This clonotype has at least ten counts. The V gene is TRBV5-1, the J gene TRBJ1-6; D is uncertain. Germline V lookup: CDR1 SGHRS, CDR2 YFSETQ. This CDR3 region has 18 residues. Trimming took 5 bases from V and 9 from J, leaving 27 bases between them. The CDR3 loop is CASSSAPLATVPLSPLHF. CDR3 nucleotide sequence: TGCGCCAGCAGTTCCGCCCCCCTCGCGACCGTTCCCCTTTCACCCCTCCACTTT.

This clonotype showed up many times. The chain joins TRBV20-1 to TRBJ2-3; the D is unclear. The germline CDR1 and CDR2 sequences are DFQATT and SNEGSKA (reference sequence). This CDR3 contains 11 residues. Trimming took off 6 bases at V and 8 bases at J, with 12 bases between the two ends. The chain's CDR3 is CSAKPGPTQYF. DNA of the CDR3: TGCAGTGCCAAACCAGGTCCTACGCAGTATTTT.

This clonotype was detected many times. The CDR3 sequence is CATSDGVTKGNGYTF. CDR3 nucleotide sequence: TGTGCCACCAGTGATGGGGTGACAAAAGGGAATGGCTACACCTTC. The chain couples TRBV24-1 to TRBJ1-2, with D unresolved. The CDR3 contains 15 residues. The V and J ends lost 3 bases and 6 bases respectively, with 16 bases between them. Germline V CDR1 and CDR2: KGHDR, SFDVKD.

In its sample, this clonotype was seen a few times. One junction end disagrees with the germline gene, perhaps due to a read error. The chain uses TRBV7-7 and TRBJ1-2; tentative D call: TRBD1 (6 bases). Germline-derived CDR1 and CDR2 are SSHAT and FNYEAQ (reference sequence). The CDR3 length is 14 residues. In DNA form, the CDR3 reads TGTGCTAGCAGCTTAGGGGGGGAGAGCTATGGCTACACCTTC. Residues: CASSLGGESYGYTF.

This clonotype was seen repeatedly, ten times or more. The chain has TRBV10-3 and TRBJ2-7; 10 bases are shared with TRBD1. Germline V gene sequence: CDR1 ENHRY, CDR2 SYGVKD. The trim removed 5 bases at V and 2 bases at J, leaving 3 bases unmatched. CDR3 size: 14 residues. This chain's CDR3 is CAISRGQGAYEQYF. CDR3 bases: TGTGCCATCAGTCGAGGACAGGGGGCCTACGAGCAGTACTTC.

At least ten counts were recorded for this clonotype. The V gene is TRBV20-1, the J gene TRBJ2-7; the match to TRBD2 covers 14 bases. The V gene end was trimmed by 4 bases and the J gene end by 0 bases; junction bases not matched to a gene: 14. CDR1 DFQATT and CDR2 SNEGSKA come from the germline V gene (reference sequence). The CDR3 runs 19 residues. CDR3 region: CSANHPGLAGVKTSYEQYF. CDR3 in DNA: TGCAGTGCTAACCACCCGGGACTAGCGGGGGTGAAAACCTCCTACGAGCAGTACTTC.

The table lists this clonotype with many counts. The V and J genes are TRBV20-1 and TRBJ2-1; the D gene is possibly TRBD2 (6 bases). V gave up 3 bases and J gave up 8 bases, with 14 bases separating them. The CDR3 length is 13 residues. Germline CDR1 reads DFQATT; CDR2 reads SNEGSKA (reference sequence). The CDR3 region is CSASAIKRDEQFF. CDR3 in DNA: TGCAGTGCTAGCGCGATCAAGCGGGATGAGCAGTTCTTC.

There are many counts of this clonotype. The rearrangement uses TRBV4-2 and TRBJ1-4; possibly TRBD1 for D (5 bases). Per germline, CDR1 LGHNA and CDR2 YNFKEQ. The CDR3 has 16 amino acids. The ends were cut back, 4 bases at V and 8 bases at J, with 20 bases in the middle. The DNA of the CDR3 is TGTGCCAGCAGCCTTACGGGGCGGAGTGCAAGCGAAAAACTGTTTTTT. Its translation is CASSLTGRSASEKLFF.

This clonotype was recorded at least ten times. The CDR3: CASSLAGVKTEAFF. The CDR3 coding sequence is TGTGCCAGCAGTTTAGCAGGGGTTAAAACTGAAGCTTTCTTT. This rearrangement joins TRBV12-3 or TRBV12-4 to TRBJ1-1, with D possibly TRBD1 on 5 matching bases. This CDR3 is built from 14 residues. V dropped 0 bases and J dropped 5 bases, with 10 bases sitting between them.

This clonotype was counted at least ten times. The V gene is TRBV7-2, the J gene TRBJ2-7; tentative D call: TRBD1 (6 bases). Germline V gene sequence: CDR1 SGHTA, CDR2 FQGNSA. Trimming removed 3 bases at V and 3 bases at J, with 30 bases between. The CDR3 loop spans 20 amino acids. CDR3 bases: TGTGCCAGCAGCTTTCGACCGGCCCCTCCAATAGGGGGAAGCGTCTACGAGCAGTACTTC. This encodes CASSFRPAPPIGGSVYEQYF.

The table lists this clonotype with many counts. The CDR3 spells CASSLAAGIRTGELFF. The CDR3, as DNA: TGCGCCAGCAGCTTGGCTGCGGGGATCCGCACCGGGGAGCTGTTTTTT. The rearrangement links TRBV5-1 to TRBJ2-2, with D possibly matching TRBD2 (6 bases). The germline gives CDR1 SGHRS, CDR2 YFSETQ. V was trimmed by 0 bases and J by 4 bases, leaving 13 bases between them. This CDR3 has 16 residues.

At least ten counts were recorded for this clonotype. The chain is built from TRBV10-1 and TRBJ2-3, with 7 bases matching TRBD1. Germline loops: CDR1 WNHNN, CDR2 SYGVQD (reference sequence). V lost 7 bases to trimming and J lost 8 bases; unmatched junction nucleotides: 9. CDR3 length equals 13 residues. The CDR3 reads CASTNLQGSTQYF. DNA for the CDR3: TGCGCCAGCACAAACTTACAGGGGAGTACGCAGTATTTT.

This clonotype showed up many times. The chain employs TRBV9 and TRBJ2-3; D is unresolved. Per germline, CDR1 SGDLS and CDR2 YYNGEE. The CDR3 runs 14 residues. With 0 bases removed from V and 6 bases from J, the gap between germline ends came to 11 bases. The CDR3 sequence is CASSVVGGSDTQYF. The CDR3 nucleotides are TGTGCCAGCAGCGTAGTAGGTGGCAGCGATACGCAGTATTTT. The full variable domain, its missing parts supplied by reference TRBV9 and TRBJ2-3, is DSGVTQTPKHLITATGQRVTLRCSPRSGDLSVYWYQQSLDQGLQFLIQYYNGEERAKGNILERFSAQQFPDLHSELNLSSLELGDSALYFCASSVVGGSDTQYFGPGTRLTVL.

The sample holds many counts of this clonotype. The rearrangement links TRBV20-1 to TRBJ1-2; D gene uncertain. Germline CDR1 is DFQATT and CDR2 is SNEGSKA (reference sequence). CDR3 length equals 12 residues. CDR3 region: CRIRGRDYGYTF. In DNA, the CDR3 is TGCCGTATCAGAGGCAGAGACTATGGCTACACCTTC.

The sample holds many counts of this clonotype. The rearrangement joins TRBV3-1 to TRBJ2-4; maybe TRBD2 (6 bases). In germline, CDR1 is LGHDT, CDR2 YNNKEL (reference sequence). This CDR3 is 16 amino acids long. Trimming took off 3 bases at V and 4 bases at J, with 16 bases between the two ends. As DNA, the CDR3 is TGTGCCAGCAGCCATTGGCTCCGGGGACTGAAAAACATTCAGTACTTC. It is translated as CASSHWLRGLKNIQYF.

This clonotype was seen many times. The chain joins TRBV5-1 to TRBJ1-4; D not resolved. Trimming shortened V by 2 bases and J by 3 bases, and 8 bases separated the two germline ends. The CDR3 runs 14 residues. Germline lookup yields CDR1 SGHRS and CDR2 YFSETQ. For the CDR3, the DNA is TGCGCCAGCAGCTTCAGGCAGCCTAATGAAAAACTGTTTTTT. As protein: CASSFRQPNEKLFF.

This clonotype was picked up many times. V gene TRBV27 combines with J gene TRBJ1-1; the D gene is possibly TRBD1 (6 bases). Germline V gives CDR1 MNHEY, CDR2 SMNVEV (reference sequence). Trimming removed 5 bases at V and 6 bases at J, with 10 bases between. This CDR3 contains 12 residues. In DNA, the CDR3 is TGTGCCAGCAGTCATCCAGGGGCTGAAGCTTTCTTT. This encodes CASSHPGAEAFF.

Turning to this clonotype: This may come from a read error, since a much larger clone is one base off. CDR3 in amino acids: CVSSSSYRESQGTRREQYF. CDR3 in DNA: TGTGTCAGCTCAAGTTCCTACCGGGAAAGTCAGGGGACCAGGCGAGAGCAGTACTTC. V gene TRBV18 combines with J gene TRBJ2-7; tentative D call: TRBD1 (6 bases). CDR1 is KGHSH, CDR2 LQKENI, per germline. There are 19 residues in the CDR3.

Ten or more counts support this clonotype. The V and J genes are TRBV4-1 and TRBJ1-2, with D unclear. The germline V gene encodes CDR1 MGHRA and CDR2 YSYEKL. Trimming took off 4 bases at V and 5 bases at J, with 11 bases between the two ends. This CDR3 contains 13 residues. The CDR3 sequence is CASSPSVEYGYTF. The CDR3 nucleotides read TGCGCCAGCAGCCCCTCTGTCGAGTATGGCTACACCTTC.

This clonotype has at least ten counts. The chain couples TRBV6-5 to TRBJ1-2; TRBD1 matches at 9 bases. J gave up 6 bases and V 6 bases, and 17 bases lay outside the gene matches. The germline gives CDR1 MNHEY, CDR2 SVGAGI. This CDR3 has 17 amino acids. CDR3 amino acids: CASSLRRLGQGTNGYTF. The CDR3 DNA reads as TGTGCCAGCAGCCTACGAAGACTTGGACAGGGGACGAATGGCTACACCTTC.

This clonotype was seen ten or more times. V usage is TRBV6-2 or TRBV6-3 and J usage is TRBJ1-5, with a tentative D call TRBD1 (5 bases). Per the germline V gene, CDR1 is MNHEY and CDR2 is SVGEGT. The length of the CDR3 is 13 residues. Trimming removed 6 bases at V and 9 bases at J, with 15 bases between. CDR3 protein: CASRPGAWGPQHF. In DNA, the CDR3 is TGTGCCAGCAGGCCCGGGGCCTGGGGGCCCCAGCATTTT.